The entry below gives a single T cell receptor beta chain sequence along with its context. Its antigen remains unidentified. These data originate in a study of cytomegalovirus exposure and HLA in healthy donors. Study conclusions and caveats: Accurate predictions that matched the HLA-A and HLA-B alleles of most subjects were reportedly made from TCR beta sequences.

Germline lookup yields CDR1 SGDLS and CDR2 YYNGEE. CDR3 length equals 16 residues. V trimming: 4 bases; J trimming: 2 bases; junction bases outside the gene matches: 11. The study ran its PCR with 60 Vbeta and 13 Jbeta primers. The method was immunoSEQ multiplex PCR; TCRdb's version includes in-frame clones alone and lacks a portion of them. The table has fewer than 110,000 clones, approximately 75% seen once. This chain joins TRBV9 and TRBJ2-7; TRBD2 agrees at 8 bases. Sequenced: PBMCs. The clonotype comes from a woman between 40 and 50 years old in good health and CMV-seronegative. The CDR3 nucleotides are TGTGCCAGCAGCAAATCTAGCGGGCCGGACACCTACGAGCAGTACTTC. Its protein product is CASSKSSGPDTYEQYF.